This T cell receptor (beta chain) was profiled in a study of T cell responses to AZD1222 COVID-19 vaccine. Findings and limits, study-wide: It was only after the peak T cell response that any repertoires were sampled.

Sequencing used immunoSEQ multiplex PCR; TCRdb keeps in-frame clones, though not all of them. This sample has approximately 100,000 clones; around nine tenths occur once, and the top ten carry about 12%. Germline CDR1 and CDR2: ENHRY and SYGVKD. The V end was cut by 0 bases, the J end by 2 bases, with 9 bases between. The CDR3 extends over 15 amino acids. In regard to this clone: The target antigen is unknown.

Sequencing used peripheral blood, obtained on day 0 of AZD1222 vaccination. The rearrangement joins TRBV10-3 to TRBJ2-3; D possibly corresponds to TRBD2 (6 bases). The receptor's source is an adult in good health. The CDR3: CAISESGDSTDTQYF. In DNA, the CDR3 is TGTGCCATCAGTGAGTCTGGGGACTCCACAGATACGCAGTATTTT.